This T cell receptor (beta chain) comes out of a study of T-cell memory formation after mild COVID-19. Study-level information: Across donors, TCR clusters were largely donor specific. Study-level results: Clones that shrank (day 15 to 85) were balanced CD4/CD8, whereas later expanders leaned CD4+.

One entry per CDR3 protein results from TCRdb running MiXCR on the 5' RACE reads. The sample lists some 210,000 distinct CDR3 sequences; around 19% were seen once. The germline gives CDR1 GTSNPN, CDR2 SVGIG (reference sequence). Trimming stripped 2 bases from V and 5 bases from J, with 17 bases between. This CDR3 spans 15 amino acids. This clonotype was seen a few times. Antigen: not known. The chain employs TRBV30 and TRBJ2-3, with TRBD2 as a possible D gene (5 bases). The source of this sequence is an adult woman who had mild COVID-19 (a few samples of this study predate the infection). Cell type and time point are not known. Material for sequencing was PBMCs or a T cell subset sorted from them (not recorded which). The CDR3 sequence: CAWSLLERGRDTQYF. DNA of the CDR3: TGTGCCTGGAGTTTACTAGAACGTGGGAGAGATACGCAGTATTTT. The variable domain in full, completed from reference TRBV30 and TRBJ2-3, reads SQTIHQWPATLVQPVGSPLSLECTVEGTSNPNLYWYRQAAGRGLQLLFYSVGIGQISSEVPQNLSASRPQDRQFILSSKKLLLSDSGFYLCAWSLLERGRDTQYFGPGTRLTVL.